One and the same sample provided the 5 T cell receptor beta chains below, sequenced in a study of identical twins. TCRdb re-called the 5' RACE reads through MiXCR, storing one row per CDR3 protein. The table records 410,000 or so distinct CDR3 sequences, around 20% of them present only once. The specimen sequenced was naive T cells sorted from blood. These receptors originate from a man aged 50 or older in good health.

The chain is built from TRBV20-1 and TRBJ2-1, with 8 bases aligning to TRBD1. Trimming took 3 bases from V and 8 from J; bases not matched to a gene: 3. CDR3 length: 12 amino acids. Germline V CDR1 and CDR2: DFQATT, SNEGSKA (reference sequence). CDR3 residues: CSARDRADEQFF. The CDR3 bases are TGCAGTGCTAGGGACAGGGCGGATGAGCAGTTCTTC.

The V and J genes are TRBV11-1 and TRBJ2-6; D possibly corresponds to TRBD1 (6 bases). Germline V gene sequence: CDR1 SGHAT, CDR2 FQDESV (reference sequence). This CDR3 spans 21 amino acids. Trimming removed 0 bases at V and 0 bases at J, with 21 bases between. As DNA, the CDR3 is TGTGCCAGCAGCTTAGCCGCCGTGGGCAGGGGATTTAGCTCTGGGGCCAACGTCCTGACTTTC. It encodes CASSLAAVGRGFSSGANVLTF.

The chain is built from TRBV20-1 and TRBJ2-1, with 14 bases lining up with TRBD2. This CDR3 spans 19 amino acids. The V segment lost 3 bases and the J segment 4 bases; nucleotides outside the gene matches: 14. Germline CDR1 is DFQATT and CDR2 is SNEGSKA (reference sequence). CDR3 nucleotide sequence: TGCAGTGCTAGTCCTGGGGGGAGACTAGCGGGAGGGATATACAATGAGCAGTTCTTC. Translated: CSASPGGRLAGGIYNEQFF.

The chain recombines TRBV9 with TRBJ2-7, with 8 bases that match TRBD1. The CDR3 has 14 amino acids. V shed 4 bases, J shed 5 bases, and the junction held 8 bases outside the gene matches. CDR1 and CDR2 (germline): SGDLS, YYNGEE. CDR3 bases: TGTGCCAGCAGCCCCCGGACAGGGCTGGACGAGCAGTACTTC. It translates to CASSPRTGLDEQYF.

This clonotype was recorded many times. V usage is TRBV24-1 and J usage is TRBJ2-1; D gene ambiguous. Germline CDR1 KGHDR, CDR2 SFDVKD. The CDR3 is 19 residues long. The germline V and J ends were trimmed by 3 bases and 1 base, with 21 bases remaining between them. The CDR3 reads CATSDTRYGGYGSYNEQFF. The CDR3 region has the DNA TGTGCCACCAGTGATACTCGATATGGTGGATACGGTTCCTACAATGAGCAGTTCTTC.